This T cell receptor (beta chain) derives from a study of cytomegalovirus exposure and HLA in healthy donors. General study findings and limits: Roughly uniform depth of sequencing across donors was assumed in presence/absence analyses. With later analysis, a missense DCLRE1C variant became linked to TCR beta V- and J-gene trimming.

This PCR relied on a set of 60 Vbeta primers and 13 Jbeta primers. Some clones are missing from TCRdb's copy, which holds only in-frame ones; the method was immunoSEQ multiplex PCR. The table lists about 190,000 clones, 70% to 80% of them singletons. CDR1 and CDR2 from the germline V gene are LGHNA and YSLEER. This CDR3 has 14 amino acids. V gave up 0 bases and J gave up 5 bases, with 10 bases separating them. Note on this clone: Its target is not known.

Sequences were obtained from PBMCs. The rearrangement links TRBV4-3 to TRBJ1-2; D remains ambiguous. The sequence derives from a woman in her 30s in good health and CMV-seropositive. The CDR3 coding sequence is TGCGCCAGCAGCCAAGATTCTGGGCTGTATGGCTACACCTTC. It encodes CASSQDSGLYGYTF.